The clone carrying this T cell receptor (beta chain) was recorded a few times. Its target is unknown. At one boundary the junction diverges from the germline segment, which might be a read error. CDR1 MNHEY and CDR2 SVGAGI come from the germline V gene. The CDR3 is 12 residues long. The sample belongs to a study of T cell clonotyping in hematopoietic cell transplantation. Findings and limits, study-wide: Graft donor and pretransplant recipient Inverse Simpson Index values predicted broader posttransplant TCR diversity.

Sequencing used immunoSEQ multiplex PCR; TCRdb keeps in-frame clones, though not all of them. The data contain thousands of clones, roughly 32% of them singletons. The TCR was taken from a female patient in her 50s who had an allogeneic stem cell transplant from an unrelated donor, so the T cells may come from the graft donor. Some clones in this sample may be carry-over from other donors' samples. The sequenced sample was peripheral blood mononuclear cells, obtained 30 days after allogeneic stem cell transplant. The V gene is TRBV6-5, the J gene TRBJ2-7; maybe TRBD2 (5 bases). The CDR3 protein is CASSYLGRGGDF. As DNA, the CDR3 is TGTGCCAGCAGTTACCTCGGACGGGGTGGTGACTTC.